The clone carrying this T cell receptor (beta chain) was found a few times. As yet, its antigen is unknown. TCRdb re-analysed the reads in MiXCR, keeping a single row per CDR3 protein. The table lists a few hundred thousand distinct CDR3 sequences, about 18% of them singletons. These data come from a study of T cell repertoires in cytomegalovirus infection. Study-wide context: A matching HLA type, together with CMV infection, was signaled by public TCR beta signatures.

General observations from the study: CMV-specific TCR beta clonotypes restricted by HLA-C were the ones dominating the ex vivo response.

Trimming cost V 3 bases and J 6 bases, with 9 bases left between them. This CDR3 is built from 14 residues. Germline CDR1 is SEHNR and CDR2 is FQNEAQ (reference sequence). Sequencing was performed on CD8+ T cells from PBMCs. This chain joins TRBV7-9 and TRBJ2-6; unclear D gene. This sequence originates from a human donor in good health (CMV status not recorded). Some clones in this sample may be carry-over from other donors' samples. The CDR3 loop reads CASSLRSQANVLTF. The CDR3 bases are TGTGCCAGCAGCTTGAGGTCGCAGGCCAACGTCCTGACTTTC.